Below are 14 T cell receptor beta chains sequenced from a single sample in a study of monozygotic twins with inflammatory bowel disease. TCRdb re-called the 5' RACE reads, yielding one record per CDR3 amino acid sequence without DNA. This table holds over 150,000 distinct CDR3 sequences. The material sequenced was blood. These receptors were obtained from a human donor with ulcerative colitis or Crohn's disease, or a healthy co-twin of an affected twin (not recorded which).

The chain combines TRBV12-3 or TRBV12-4 with TRBJ2-7; TCRdb picks TRBD1, but there is no DNA to check that call. The length of the CDR3 is 15 residues. CDR3 region: CASSLLPGTAYEQYF.

The rearrangement links TRBV9 to TRBJ2-1; TCRdb's assignment of TRBD1 cannot be checked, as there is no DNA. The CDR3 is 13 residues long. Germline V gene sequence: CDR1 SGDLS, CDR2 YYNGEE. CDR3 in amino acids: CASSRAVDNEQFF.

The chain recombines TRBV11-2 with TRBJ2-2; no DNA is available, so the TRBD1 call from TCRdb remains unchecked. CDR1 and CDR2 (germline): SGHAT, FQNNGV. The CDR3 runs 18 residues. This chain's CDR3 is CASSLDPGRLTNTGELFF.

The V and J genes are TRBV2 and TRBJ2-7; the TRBD2 assignment by TCRdb is unverifiable without DNA. The germline gives CDR1 SNHLY, CDR2 FYNNEI. The CDR3 runs 15 residues. The chain's CDR3 is CASSSRGTTSYEQYF.

V gene TRBV9 combines with J gene TRBJ2-1; the D call of TRBD1 rests on TCRdb alone, since no DNA is present to check it. This CDR3 has 15 residues. Germline CDR1 and CDR2: SGDLS and YYNGEE. The CDR3 here is CASSVDGQTYNEQFF.

This chain links TRBV7-2 with TRBJ2-7. Looked up from germline, CDR1 is SGHTA and CDR2 is FQGNSA. The CDR3 has 15 residues. The CDR3 reads CASSLSWSGNYEQYF.

The chain is built from TRBV20-1 and TRBJ2-7; TCRdb gives TRBD1 as the D gene, but with no DNA this cannot be confirmed. The CDR3 consists of 14 residues. CDR1 DFQATT and CDR2 SNEGSKA come from the germline V gene (reference sequence). The CDR3 protein is CSAEGQGAFYEQYF.

CDR3 amino acids: CATSGKGDRGNNEQFF. The chain recombines TRBV24-1 with TRBJ2-1; TCRdb proposes TRBD1, but this gene call is untestable without DNA. The CDR3 totals 16 residues. Germline lookup yields CDR1 KGHDR and CDR2 SFDVKD.

The CDR3 reads CASSPGWSNQPQHF. This chain uses TRBV27 with TRBJ1-5; TCRdb's D call of TRBD1 is untestable without DNA. Looked up from germline, CDR1 is MNHEY and CDR2 is SMNVEV (reference sequence). This CDR3 comprises 14 residues.

V usage is TRBV7-3 and J usage is TRBJ2-4; TCRdb picks TRBD1, but there is no DNA to check that call. The CDR3 covers 17 residues. From germline, CDR1 is SGHTA and CDR2 FQGTGA. CDR3 in amino acids: CASSLLGALLAKNIQYF. Full variable domain (rest looked up from reference TRBV7-3 and TRBJ2-4): GAGVSQTPSNKVTEKGKYVELRCDPISGHTALYWYRQSLGQGPEFLIYFQGTGAADDSGLPNDRFFAVRPEGSVSTLKIQRTERGDSAVYLCASSLLGALLAKNIQYFGAGTRLSVL.

The chain links TRBV5-4 to TRBJ1-4. Germline V lookup: CDR1 SGHNT, CDR2 YYREEE (reference sequence). The CDR3 is 16 amino acids. The CDR3 sequence: CASSAEAGLGGEKLFF.

The chain employs TRBV12-3 or TRBV12-4 and TRBJ1-6; the TCRdb call, TRBD1, lacks DNA for checking. The CDR3 is made up of 15 amino acids. The CDR3 sequence: CASSPGQGQNSPLHF.

The chain joins TRBV20-1 to TRBJ1-5. CDR1 is DFQATT, CDR2 SNEGSKA, per germline (reference sequence). The CDR3 is made up of 12 amino acids. CDR3 protein: CSARLGYQPQHF.

J is TRBJ1-1 and V is TRBV20-1; no DNA is available, so the TRBD1 call from TCRdb remains unchecked. Germline V gene lookup returns CDR1 DFQATT and CDR2 SNEGSKA (reference sequence). This CDR3 is 13 amino acids long. The CDR3 loop is CSAKMTVNTEAFF.